Listed below are T cell receptor beta chains from one sample, sequenced in a study of T-cell reconstitution after alpha-beta-depleted transplantation in children. TCRdb re-analysed the PCR reads in MiXCR, keeping a single row per CDR3 protein. Here the sample spans around 400,000 distinct CDR3 sequences, about 20% being singletons. Sequencing was performed on PBMCs from the stem cell graft donor, taken from the stem cell graft. Receptor source: a human donor who donated a stem cell graft to a child with acute myeloid leukemia. Both conserved end residues are part of each CDR3.

TRBV29-1 | CSVRRHGKETQYF
TRBV6-5 | CASSYKPEGNSPQHF
TRBV28 | CASSPQGAGAARVQYF
TRBV6-5 | CASTTRQGASYEQYF
TRBV12-3/TRBV12-4 | CASSLYSGGTLPEQFF
TRBV2 | CASSERGLAETQYF
TRBV6-1 | CASRRRMKDEQFF
TRBV11-3 | CASSLERSRNEQFF
TRBV2 | CASCSGRALNEQFF
TRBV4-1 | CASSQRTSGRSYNEQFF
TRBV12-3/TRBV12-4 | CASSLVGREQYF
TRBV5-5 | CASSSRTSGTSYEQYF
TRBV7-8 | CASSSTGTGVGEQYF
TRBV3-1 | CASSQHTSGRSHEQYF
TRBV7-6 | CASSLFQDNSPLHF
TRBV12-3/TRBV12-4 | CASSLRGGGLAGIQQYF
TRBV20-1 | CSARMAGGPTDTQYF
TRBV20-1 | CSARGHSNQPQHF
TRBV5-1 | CASSLSSSANEKLFF
TRBV15 | CATSRRQGDPGANVLTF
TRBV20-1 | CSGESDRGEETQYF
TRBV6-5 | CASSFSLSSYNEQFF
TRBV20-1 | CSALGQGGEKLFF
TRBV29-1 | CSARTGVDGNEKLFF
TRBV6-2/TRBV6-3 | CASTALGSNQPQHF
TRBV5-1 | CASSLKQGHTGELFF
TRBV7-9 | CASSLVGLSPDTQYF
TRBV7-2 | CASSSKLAGREDTQYF
TRBV20-1 | CSARVGLATGQYF
TRBV20-1 | CSASTSGRMADTQYF
TRBV11-2 | CASSYGEVAGGADTQYF
TRBV25-1 | CASSEGLAGKNEQFF
TRBV12-3/TRBV12-4 | CASSPGLAGDTGELFF
TRBV12-3/TRBV12-4 | CASSLARQGVEQPQHF
TRBV28 | CASSFGAGGLTDTQYF
TRBV7-9 | CASSPLAGLSYEQYF
TRBV15 | CATSSWKGGYEQYF
TRBV28 | CASSSRGLAEAYNEQFF
TRBV12-3/TRBV12-4 | CASGPGTSDYNTGELFF
TRBV29-1 | CSVKRRTSTDTQYF
TRBV27 | CASSFTGTLNEQFF
TRBV5-8 | CASSLVDREGF
TRBV5-1 | CASSLESGSYGYTF
TRBV20-1 | CSASWDLNTEAFF
TRBV7-2 | CASSLETSYDTGELFF
TRBV6-5 | CASSYSSEGQETQYF
TRBV7-9 | CASSLASGSVYEQYF
TRBV10-1 | CASSGNGIAQDTQYF
TRBV7-3 | CASSSHRGNEQFF
TRBV5-4 | CASSPPGTGVYNEQFF
TRBV5-1 | CASSLVGALSNSPLHF
TRBV10-3 | CAISPTEIQETQYF